The entry below describes one T cell receptor beta chain. Its antigen remains unknown. These data come from a study of T cells after posttransplantation cyclophosphamide. Findings and limits, study-wide: TRB overlap between skin or GI tissue T cells and blood was limited. Later blood repertoires were often dominated by clones from the donor CD8+ memory compartment.

Trimming left V 5 bases short and J 5 bases short, with 13 bases between. The CDR3 spans 14 residues. CDR1 SGHTA and CDR2 FQGNSA come from the germline V gene. Some clones are missing from TCRdb's copy, which holds only in-frame ones; the method was immunoSEQ multiplex PCR. The profile shows about 24,000 clones, 86% of them singletons. Sequenced material: PBMCs. The chain uses TRBV7-2 and TRBJ2-1; possible D gene TRBD2, 5 bases. This clonotype was sampled from an older woman with a blood cancer, CMV-positive, and with a related stem cell donor. The CDR3 loop reads CASSLLLGDNEQFF. CDR3 DNA: TGTGCCAGCAGCCTCCTACTAGGCGACAATGAGCAGTTCTTC.